This T cell receptor beta chain is drawn from a study of cytomegalovirus exposure and HLA in healthy donors. Study-level findings and limits: Among donors in an Asian-associated ancestry cluster, a later analysis reportedly found fewer N-insertions than the roughly 610-donor mean. Likely technical artifact: a cluster of highly shared sequence variants. Immune exposure data for these donors was limited to CMV serostatus.

PCR employed 60 Vbeta and 13 Jbeta primers. Assay used: immunoSEQ multiplex PCR; TCRdb lists only in-frame clones, some missing. The data show approximately 170,000 clones, just under 75% seen once. Turning to this clone: Its target is unknown. The same CDR3 arises from other DNA sequences in this sample as well.

The CDR3 sequence is 14 residues long. From germline, CDR1 is SNHLY and CDR2 FYNNEI. Trimming took 6 bases from V and 4 from J, leaving 12 bases between them. The receptor comes from a woman aged 25-40 years in good health and CMV-seropositive. The source material was PBMCs. The chain uses TRBV2 and TRBJ2-2, with TRBD1 as a possible D gene (7 bases). The CDR3 is CASSRQGLTGELFF. The CDR3 DNA sequence: TGTGCCAGCAGCCGACAGGGACTCACCGGGGAGCTGTTTTTT.